Listed here are 9 T cell receptor beta chains from one sample, sequenced in a study of cytomegalovirus exposure and HLA in healthy donors. Amplification used 60 Vbeta primers and 13 Jbeta primers. The method was immunoSEQ multiplex PCR; TCRdb's version includes in-frame clones alone and lacks a portion of them. The sample records around 86,000 clones, around 8% being singletons. Specimen: PBMCs. These receptors were obtained from a man between 45 and 60 years old in good health and CMV-seronegative.

V and J are TRBV28 and TRBJ2-6, with a possible D match to TRBD2 (5 bases). V was shortened by 10 bases and J by 0 bases, with 7 bases between the two germline ends. The length of the CDR3 is 13 residues. Germline loops: CDR1 MDHEN, CDR2 SYDVKM. The CDR3 is CAIRDSGANVLTF. In DNA form, the CDR3 reads TGTGCCATCCGGGACTCTGGGGCCAACGTCCTGACTTTC.

The chain joins TRBV5-5 to TRBJ1-2; a weak D match, TRBD1 (5 bases). Looked up from germline, CDR1 is SGHKS and CDR2 is YYEKEE (reference sequence). The CDR3 is 13 residues long. V was trimmed by 4 bases and J by 4 bases, leaving 11 bases between them. CDR3 nucleotide sequence: TGTGCCAGCAGCGCTGACAGTTCCTATGGCTACACCTTC. Residues: CASSADSSYGYTF.

This clone was seen a few times. The J gene is TRBJ2-3, the V gene TRBV4-2, with TRBD2 identical over 7 bases. V trimming: 1 base; J trimming: 3 bases; junction bases outside the gene matches: 7. CDR3 length: 16 residues. The germline CDR1 and CDR2 sequences are LGHNA and YNFKEQ. CDR3 region: CASSQVVGGLTDTQYF. The CDR3 nucleotides read TGTGCCAGCAGCCAAGTGGTCGGGGGGTTAACAGATACGCAGTATTTT.

The chain links TRBV4-3 to TRBJ2-2; D perhaps matches TRBD2 (5 bases). Trimming took off 6 bases at V and 6 bases at J, with 14 bases between the two ends. Germline V gives CDR1 LGHNA, CDR2 YSLEER. CDR3 length: 14 residues. CDR3 in DNA: TGCGCCAGCAGACTTGACCTGAGGGCCGGGGAGCTGTTTTTT. Its protein product is CASRLDLRAGELFF.

This clone was seen a handful of times. The J gene is TRBJ1-4, the V gene TRBV30, with D possibly matching TRBD1 (5 bases). The V gene's germline CDR1 is GTSNPN and CDR2 SVGIG (reference sequence). This CDR3 has 12 residues. The ends were cut back, 7 bases at V and 3 bases at J, with 9 bases in the middle. CDR3 amino acids: CASLGANEKLFF. The DNA for the CDR3 is TGTGCCTCTTTAGGGGCTAATGAAAAACTGTTTTTT.

This clone was detected only a few times. This chain connects TRBV27 to TRBJ2-3; D is ambiguous. Germline V CDR1 and CDR2: MNHEY, SMNVEV (reference sequence). The CDR3 spans 15 residues. V lost 2 bases, J lost 0 bases, and 9 bases lay in between. The chain's CDR3 is CASSLSYRSTDTQYF. The CDR3 bases are TGTGCCAGCAGTTTAAGCTACCGTAGCACAGATACGCAGTATTTT.

CDR3 nucleotide sequence: TGTGCCAGCAGCTCGTTCCCCGGTCAGCCCCAGCATTTT. This translates into CASSSFPGQPQHF. The gene calls are TRBV7-8 and TRBJ1-5; D is unclear. V lost 4 bases and J lost 6, with 10 bases in between. CDR1 and CDR2 (germline): SGHVS, FQNEAQ. There are 13 residues in the CDR3.

This clone was seen a few times. The chain recombines TRBV5-1 with TRBJ2-5, with D possibly TRBD1 on 6 matching bases. V shed 2 bases and J shed 4 bases, with 15 bases lying between them. Per germline, CDR1 SGHRS and CDR2 YFSETQ. The CDR3 consists of 15 residues. CDR3 DNA sequence: TGCGCCAGCAGCTTCAATCCAGGGGCCGGAGAGACCCAGTACTTC. Protein: CASSFNPGAGETQYF.

This clone was counted ten times or more. The rearrangement links TRBV7-3 to TRBJ2-2, with D maybe TRBD1 (5 bases). CDR1 is SGHTA and CDR2 is FQGTGA in the germline V gene. The CDR3 contains 14 residues. V dropped 2 bases and J dropped 2 bases, with 6 bases sitting between them. The CDR3 DNA follows: TGTGCCAGCAGCTTAGACAGCAACACCGGGGAGCTGTTTTTT. It encodes CASSLDSNTGELFF.